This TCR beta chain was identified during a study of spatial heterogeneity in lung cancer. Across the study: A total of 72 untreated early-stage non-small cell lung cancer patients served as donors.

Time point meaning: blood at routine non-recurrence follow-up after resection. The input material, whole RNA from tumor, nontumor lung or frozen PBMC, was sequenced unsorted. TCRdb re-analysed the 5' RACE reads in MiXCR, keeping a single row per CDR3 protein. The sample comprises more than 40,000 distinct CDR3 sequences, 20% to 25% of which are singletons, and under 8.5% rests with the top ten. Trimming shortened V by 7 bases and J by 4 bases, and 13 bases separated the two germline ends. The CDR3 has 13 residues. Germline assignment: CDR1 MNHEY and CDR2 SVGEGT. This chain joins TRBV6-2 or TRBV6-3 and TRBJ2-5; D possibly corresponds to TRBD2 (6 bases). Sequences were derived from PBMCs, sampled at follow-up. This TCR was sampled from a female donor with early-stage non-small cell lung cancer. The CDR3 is CASNGGVRETQYF. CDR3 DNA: TGTGCCAGCAACGGGGGAGTCAGAGAGACCCAGTACTTC.